These 20 T cell receptor beta chains were all obtained from the same sample, sequenced in a study of human T cells and chemical hapten exposure. One entry per CDR3 protein results from TCRdb running MiXCR on the 5' RACE reads. Among 65,000 to 90,000 distinct CDR3 sequences listed, around a sixth were seen once. Unfractionated whole blood served as the source for total RNA extraction. The source is a female donor in good health.

This clonotype was counted only a few times. The genes are TRBV30 and TRBJ1-1, with a tentative D call TRBD1 (6 bases). This CDR3 has 14 residues. Germline CDR1 GTSNPN, CDR2 SVGIG (reference sequence). With 7 bases removed from V and 3 bases from J, the gap between germline ends came to 18 bases. For the CDR3, the DNA is TGTGCCTCGACCGGGACACTAACGGACACTGAAGCTTTCTTT. Translation: CASTGTLTDTEAFF. Based on the CDR3 plus reference TRBV30 and TRBJ1-1, the full variable domain is SQTIHQWPATLVQPVGSPLSLECTVEGTSNPNLYWYRQAAGRGLQLLFYSVGIGQISSEVPQNLSASRPQDRQFILSSKKLLLSDSGFYLCASTGTLTDTEAFFGQGTRLTVV.

In its sample, this clonotype was seen a few times. V gene TRBV19 combines with J gene TRBJ2-7; TRBD2 agrees at 9 bases. CDR1 LNHDA and CDR2 SQIVND come from the germline V gene (reference sequence). The CDR3 has 13 amino acids. With 3 bases clipped from V and 9 bases from J, the junction kept 6 bases outside the gene matches. CDR3 region: CASSMASGAVQYF. CDR3 in DNA: TGTGCCAGTAGTATGGCTAGCGGGGCGGTGCAGTACTTC.

This chain connects TRBV6-1 to TRBJ2-3, with D possibly being TRBD2 (5 bases). There are 14 residues in the CDR3. Looked up from germline, CDR1 is MNHNS and CDR2 is SASEGT. V lost 6 bases to trimming and J lost 4 bases, with 14 bases between them. The CDR3 DNA reads TGTGCCAGCAGCTACTCTGCCGGGGCAGATACGCAGTATTTT. Translation gives CASSYSAGADTQYF.

This clonotype was detected only a few times. The chain has TRBV6-1 and TRBJ2-2; perhaps D is TRBD1 or TRBD2 (7 bases each). Germline V gene lookup returns CDR1 MNHNS and CDR2 SASEGT. Deletions cut 4 bases from V and 5 bases from J, with 14 bases between. There are 15 residues in the CDR3. The chain's CDR3 is CASSAGGVRTGELFF. The CDR3 DNA reads as TGTGCCAGCAGTGCAGGGGGGGTGAGGACCGGGGAGCTGTTTTTT.

The chain is built from TRBV24-1 and TRBJ2-3, with 11 nucleotides matching TRBD2. V lost 3 bases and J lost 2; bases outside the gene matches: 9. The CDR3 has 18 residues. Per germline, CDR1 KGHDR and CDR2 SFDVKD. In DNA form, the CDR3 reads TGTGCCACCAGTGATCCCCGGGGTAGCGGGAGGGCCACAGATACGCAGTATTTT. Translation gives CATSDPRGSGRATDTQYF.

The chain has TRBV30 and TRBJ2-5; TRBD1 is a possible D gene (7 bases). Trimming shortened V by 3 bases and J by 5 bases, and 10 bases separated the two germline ends. The CDR3 spans 12 residues. Germline values: CDR1 GTSNPN, CDR2 SVGIG (reference sequence). CDR3 loop: CAWRSGGETQYF. In nucleotides, the CDR3 is TGTGCCTGGAGGTCAGGGGGGGAGACCCAGTACTTC.

The CDR3 loop reads CASSPAGGNNSPLHF. CDR3 sequence (DNA): TGTGCCAGCAGCCCCGCCGGGGGGAATAATTCACCCCTCCACTTT. The genes are TRBV7-2 and TRBJ1-6; D may be TRBD1 (5 bases). Trimming removed 5 bases at V and 5 bases at J, with 13 bases between. This CDR3 comprises 15 residues. Germline V gives CDR1 SGHTA, CDR2 FQGNSA.

This clonotype was picked up a small number of times. The V gene is TRBV28, the J gene TRBJ2-1; 13 bases are shared with TRBD2. Germline CDR1 is MDHEN and CDR2 is SYDVKM. Trimming cost V 5 bases and J 8 bases; bases outside gene matches: 6. The CDR3 loop spans 15 amino acids. CDR3 sequence: CASSTGTSGTDEQFF. The CDR3 coding sequence is TGTGCCAGCAGTACCGGGACTAGCGGGACGGATGAGCAGTTCTTC.

This clonotype was found a few times. This chain connects TRBV21-1 to TRBJ2-5; TRBD2 was called by the table and not checked on the DNA. TRBV21-1 is a pseudogene locus. This CDR3 is 16 amino acids long. The CDR3 reads CASSKLGLGNQETQYF. The CDR3 bases are TGTGCCAGCAGCAAACTGGGATTAGGGAACCAAGAGACCCAGTACTTC.

This clonotype was detected many times. The chain carries TRBV6-2 or TRBV6-3 and TRBJ2-5; tentatively, D is TRBD1 or TRBD2 (6 bases each). Germline V lookup: CDR1 MNHEY, CDR2 SVGEGT. The CDR3 runs to 16 residues. Trimming removed 0 bases from V and 2 bases from J, with 13 bases in between. The DNA of the CDR3 is TGTGCCAGCAGTTACTCCGGGGGCAGAAAACAAGAGACCCAGTACTTC. As protein: CASSYSGGRKQETQYF.

The chain employs TRBV30 and TRBJ1-3; 7 bases line up with TRBD1. This CDR3 has 13 amino acids. V dropped 3 bases and J dropped 2; count of bases not matched to a gene: 1. From germline, CDR1 is GTSNPN and CDR2 SVGIG (reference sequence). The CDR3 DNA is TGTGCCTGGAGCAGGGGGACTGGAAACACCATATATTTT. Its translation: CAWSRGTGNTIYF. Full variable domain (missing parts from reference TRBV30 and TRBJ1-3): SQTIHQWPATLVQPVGSPLSLECTVEGTSNPNLYWYRQAAGRGLQLLFYSVGIGQISSEVPQNLSASRPQDRQFILSSKKLLLSDSGFYLCAWSRGTGNTIYFGEGSWLTVV.

V and J are TRBV20-1 and TRBJ1-5; tentatively, D is TRBD1 (6 bases). The germline V and J ends were trimmed by 1 base and 7 bases, with 14 bases remaining between them. Looked up from germline, CDR1 is DFQATT and CDR2 is SNEGSKA (reference sequence). CDR3 length equals 14 residues. The CDR3 here is CSARVSTGPQPQHF. CDR3 bases: TGCAGTGCTAGAGTTTCAACAGGGCCCCAGCCCCAGCATTTT.

The chain links TRBV7-2 to TRBJ2-3, with 9 bases matching TRBD2. The V segment lost 7 bases and the J segment 4 bases; nucleotides outside the gene matches: 6. This CDR3 contains 14 residues. The V gene's germline CDR1 is SGHTA and CDR2 FQGNSA. CDR3 loop: CASTSGVPPDTQYF. CDR3 in DNA: TGTGCCAGCACTAGCGGGGTCCCCCCAGATACGCAGTATTTT.

This clonotype turned up a few times. J is TRBJ2-5 and V is TRBV7-2; the match to TRBD2 covers 15 bases. Germline CDR1 reads SGHTA; CDR2 reads FQGNSA. The ends lost 5 bases at V and 7 bases at J; junction bases unmatched: 17. CDR3 size: 19 residues. This CDR3 is CASSKMRTSGRATGGTQYF. For the CDR3, the DNA is TGTGCCAGCAGCAAGATGAGGACTAGCGGGAGGGCCACAGGGGGGACCCAGTACTTC.

This clonotype has a handful of counts. V and J are TRBV6-5 and TRBJ1-6; a possible D gene is TRBD1 (6 bases). Trimming removed 2 bases from V and 8 bases from J, with 16 bases in between. CDR1 is MNHEY, CDR2 SVGAGI, per germline. The CDR3 length is 16 residues. The CDR3 loop is CASSYGGGMLDSPLHF. In DNA, the CDR3 is TGTGCCAGCAGTTACGGTGGGGGCATGCTGGATTCACCCCTCCACTTT.

This clonotype was detected only a few times. The chain joins TRBV29-1 to TRBJ2-7; possibly TRBD1 for D (6 bases). V lost 4 bases and J lost 2, with 9 bases in between. Germline CDR1 SQVTM, CDR2 ANQGSEA. CDR3 length: 12 residues. CDR3 protein: CSVGRTAYEQYF. The CDR3 region has the DNA TGCAGCGTTGGTCGGACAGCCTACGAGCAGTACTTC.

Only a few counts were recorded for this clonotype. The rearrangement joins TRBV2 to TRBJ2-1, with D maybe TRBD1 (6 bases). The CDR3 spans 16 residues. In germline, CDR1 is SNHLY, CDR2 FYNNEI. The germline V and J ends were trimmed by 5 bases and 4 bases, with 18 bases remaining between them. CDR3 DNA sequence: TGTGCCAGCAGTCGTGAGGGACATCGAACGTACAATGAGCAGTTCTTC. It yields the protein CASSREGHRTYNEQFF.

This clonotype was seen more than once but under ten times. V and J are TRBV7-9 and TRBJ1-1; a possible D gene is TRBD1 (6 bases). There are 15 residues in the CDR3. Trimming cost V 5 bases and J 2 bases, with 15 bases left between them. Per germline, CDR1 SEHNR and CDR2 FQNEAQ (reference sequence). CDR3 DNA: TGTGCCAGCAGCCCCAGGGGAGTAAGTAACACTGAAGCTTTCTTT. Translated, it gives CASSPRGVSNTEAFF.

The chain is built from TRBV28 and TRBJ2-1; TRBD2 matches at 10 bases. The CDR3 totals 16 residues. Germline lookup yields CDR1 MDHEN and CDR2 SYDVKM. J was trimmed by 4 bases and V by 5 bases; bases with no gene match: 8. The CDR3 reads CASSPLAGEIYNEQFF. CDR3 DNA sequence: TGTGCCAGCAGTCCTCTAGCGGGGGAGATTTACAATGAGCAGTTCTTC.

The V gene is TRBV12-3 or TRBV12-4, the J gene TRBJ1-5; TRBD1 might be the D (5 bases). This CDR3 spans 15 amino acids. Trimming left V 6 bases short and J 9 bases short, with 21 bases between. CDR3 sequence: CASSSGTLLSAPQHF. CDR3 DNA: TGTGCCAGCAGCTCCGGGACTCTCTTATCGGCGCCCCAGCATTTT.